This is a list of T cell receptor beta chains from one sample in a study of long-term antiretroviral therapy in people with HIV. The protocol was immunoSEQ multiplex PCR, while the TCRdb copy is restricted to in-frame clones and leaves out a portion. This sample has about 28,000 clones; 70% to 90% occur once, and the top ten carry around 4%. The sample consisted of unsorted PBMCs, taken 0.5 years after starting antiretroviral therapy. All receptors derive from a woman aged 18-30 years with HIV. CDR3s include the opening cysteine and the closing phenylalanine or tryptophan. A D gene is named only where the DNA matches it firmly. Some rows mark clone size as missing; the rest say once, few, many or name a class of expanded clone.

D	J	V	size	CDR3	DNA
TRBD2	TRBJ2-5	TRBV6-5	-	CASKPGLDSVGTQYF	TGTGCCAGCAAACCGGGACTAGATAGCGTAGGGACCCAGTACTTC
TRBD1	TRBJ1-1	TRBV10-3	-	CAISERDRGFQNTEAFF	TGTGCCATCAGTGAGCGGGACAGGGGCTTTCAGAATACGGAAGCTTTCTTT
-	TRBJ1-2	TRBV28	-	CASRPTTGLGYGYTF	TGTGCCAGCAGACCGACGACAGGTTTAGGGTACGGCTACACCTTC
TRBD1	TRBJ1-1	TRBV11-1	-	CASSFSGTGEAFF	TGTGCCAGCAGCTTCTCCGGGACAGGTGAAGCTTTCTTT
TRBD2	TRBJ2-3	TRBV7-2	-	CASSDRRGGPLDTQYF	TGTGCCAGCAGCGACCGTCGGGGAGGGCCCTTAGATACGCAGTATTTT
-	TRBJ2-3	TRBV9	-	CASSVVLAATDTQYF	TGTGCCAGCAGCGTCGTACTAGCCGCCACAGATACGCAGTATTTT
-	TRBJ2-1	TRBV11-2	-	CASSLVFGVGEQFF	TGTGCCAGCAGCTTAGTATTTGGGGTTGGCGAGCAGTTCTTC
-	TRBJ1-2	TRBV11-1	-	CASSYIHRF	TGTGCCAGCAGCTACATACACCGCTTC
-	TRBJ1-2	TRBV19	-	CASSIGVSGYTF	TGTGCCAGTAGTATAGGAGTCTCGGGCTACACCTTC
TRBD1	TRBJ1-4	TRBV9	-	CASSGPGTGGFTNEKLFF	TGTGCCAGCAGCGGACCCGGGACAGGGGGCTTTACTAATGAAAAACTGTTTTTT
-	TRBJ1-4	TRBV4-2	few	CASSHRGPGEKLFF	TGTGCCAGCAGCCACCGCGGACCGGGTGAAAAACTGTTTTTT
-	TRBJ2-5	TRBV5-5	-	CASSFEFLAQETQYF	TGTGCCAGCAGCTTTGAGTTCCTGGCCCAAGAGACCCAGTACTTC
TRBD2	TRBJ2-1	TRBV10-3	-	CAISVALAEYNEQFF	TGTGCCATCAGTGTGGCTCTAGCGGAATACAATGAGCAGTTCTTC
-	TRBJ1-5	TRBV2	-	CASRHRDGRSNQPQHF	TGTGCCAGCAGGCACCGGGACGGACGTAGCAATCAGCCCCAGCATTTT
TRBD2	TRBJ2-7	TRBV19	-	CASSMWSGGEQYF	TGTGCCAGTAGTATGTGGTCGGGGGGTGAGCAGTACTTC